This T cell receptor (beta chain) was captured by sequencing in a study of CD8+CD57+ T cells in acquired aplastic anemia. Study overall: Sorted cells (CD4+ and CD8+) yielded DNA amounts that averaged 3.2 ug. The study, taken as a whole, reports: Significant differences in CD8+ Simpson's diversity were not observed between patients and controls. There were some 30 CD8+ CDR3 sequences that occurred in both patients and controls.

Germline values: CDR1 MGHDK, CDR2 SYGVNS. This CDR3 comprises 14 residues. V was cut by 8 bases and J by 1 base, with 9 bases left in between. The sequenced patients had an expansion of CD8+CD57+ cells seen by flow cytometry. Severe acquired aplastic anemia was the diagnosis recorded for all patients. There are many counts of this clonotype. Its specificity is not known. Using genomic DNA as the template, TCR beta VDJ and CDR3 profiling was carried out. TCRdb fed the reads into MiXCR, producing one record per CDR3 protein. The repertoire includes roughly 500,000 distinct CDR3 sequences, around a third of them detected once, and about 0.8% sits in the top ten.

The gene calls are TRBV25-1 and TRBJ1-6; no clear D. This TCR derives from a human donor with aplastic anemia. Sequenced material: sorted CD4+, CD8+, or CD8+CD57+ T cells (not recorded which) from PBMCs. The CDR3 here is CASGGFSYNSPLHF. The CDR3 DNA follows: TGTGCCAGCGGAGGGTTTTCCTATAATTCACCCCTCCACTTT.